Shown below are 8 T cell receptor beta chains from a single sample sequenced in a study of regulatory T cells in long-lasting Graves disease. Libraries of TCR beta came from iRepertoire HTBI primers plus Arm-PCR of CDR3 regions. TCRdb re-called the multiplex PCR reads with MiXCR, one entry per CDR3 protein. Among approximately 350,000 distinct CDR3 sequences listed, roughly 16% were seen once. Time point of the sample: newly diagnosed GD, antithyroid drugs for less than 3 months. PBMCs provided the RNA from which the TCR library was made. This sample was shared with a second study, whose subject was T cells in Graves' hyperthyroidism and ophthalmopathy.

The sequencing used peripheral blood mononuclear cells (PBMCs), collected at new diagnosis, from a patient treated with antithyroid drugs. These TCRs come from a woman aged 18-29 years with Graves disease.

This clonotype was picked up a small number of times. The gene calls are TRBV20-1 and TRBJ1-1; 9 bases match TRBD1. The CDR3 length is 15 residues. The J segment lost 1 base and the V segment lost 6 bases, leaving 9 bases of the junction unmatched. Per germline, CDR1 DFQATT and CDR2 SNEGSKA (reference sequence). This CDR3 reads CSAHRLGQGNTEAFF. CDR3 DNA: TGCAGTGCCCACCGCCTGGGACAGGGGAACACTGAAGCTTTCTTT.

The rearrangement uses TRBV7-8 and TRBJ2-2, with TRBD1 identical over 9 bases. The germline gives CDR1 SGHVS, CDR2 FQNEAQ. With 4 bases clipped from V and 4 bases from J, the junction kept 19 bases outside the gene matches. The CDR3 is 20 residues long. CDR3 sequence: CASSSYKIFRDRVGTGELFF. The CDR3 DNA follows: TGTGCCAGCAGCTCCTACAAGATCTTCCGGGACAGGGTCGGCACCGGGGAGCTGTTTTTT.

This clonotype was picked up many times. J is TRBJ2-1 and V is TRBV6-2 or TRBV6-3, with D perhaps matching TRBD1 (5 bases). Trimming took 0 bases from V and 6 from J, leaving 15 bases between them. This CDR3 has 16 residues. Germline V gives CDR1 MNHEY, CDR2 SVGEGT. The CDR3 coding sequence is TGTGCCAGCAGTTACTCCGCAGGGATACTCCCCAATGAGCAGTTCTTC. The encoded protein is CASSYSAGILPNEQFF.

This clonotype was counted between two and nine times. This chain links TRBV6-2 or TRBV6-3 with TRBJ2-6; D not certain. The CDR3 covers 18 residues. In germline, CDR1 is MNHEY, CDR2 SVGEGT. V dropped 2 bases and J dropped 0 bases, with 14 bases sitting between them. The CDR3 sequence: CASSYRVESSSGANVLTF. In DNA form, the CDR3 reads TGTGCCAGCAGTTACCGGGTAGAAAGCAGCTCTGGGGCCAACGTCCTGACTTTC.

This clonotype occurred many times. The J gene is TRBJ2-7, the V gene TRBV6-2 or TRBV6-3, with 10 bases lining up with TRBD1. The germline V gene encodes CDR1 MNHEY and CDR2 SVGEGT. After removal of 5 bases from V and 5 bases from J, the junction contained 6 bases not matched to a gene. The CDR3 is 14 amino acids. As DNA, the CDR3 is TGTGCCAGCAGTGACCCCGGGACAGGGGACGAGCAGTACTTC. Residues: CASSDPGTGDEQYF.

This sequence joins TRBV6-1 and TRBJ2-7; D perhaps matches TRBD2 (7 bases). Per germline, CDR1 MNHNS and CDR2 SASEGT. V shed 6 bases and J shed 0 bases, with 15 bases lying between them. This CDR3 has 15 residues. CDR3 in DNA: TGTGCCAGCAGCCGAGGGGGGGGACGCTCCTACGAGCAGTACTTC. It translates to CASSRGGGRSYEQYF.

This clonotype was observed a handful of times. J is TRBJ1-2 and V is TRBV28; D gene unclear. V lost 3 bases and J 8 bases, leaving 7 bases between the germline ends. Germline lookup yields CDR1 MDHEN and CDR2 SYDVKM. The CDR3 is made up of 11 amino acids. The CDR3 sequence: CASSFIGGYTF. CDR3 nucleotide sequence: TGTGCCAGCAGTTTCATCGGGGGCTACACCTTC.

This clonotype was observed at least ten times. The chain employs TRBV6-1 and TRBJ1-5, with D unclear. Germline V CDR1 and CDR2: MNHNS, SASEGT. This CDR3 is built from 13 residues. V lost 3 bases to trimming and J lost 3 bases, with 6 bases between them. The DNA of the CDR3 is TGTGCCAGCAGTGACAGCTCCAATCAGCCCCAGCATTTT. It yields the protein CASSDSSNQPQHF.